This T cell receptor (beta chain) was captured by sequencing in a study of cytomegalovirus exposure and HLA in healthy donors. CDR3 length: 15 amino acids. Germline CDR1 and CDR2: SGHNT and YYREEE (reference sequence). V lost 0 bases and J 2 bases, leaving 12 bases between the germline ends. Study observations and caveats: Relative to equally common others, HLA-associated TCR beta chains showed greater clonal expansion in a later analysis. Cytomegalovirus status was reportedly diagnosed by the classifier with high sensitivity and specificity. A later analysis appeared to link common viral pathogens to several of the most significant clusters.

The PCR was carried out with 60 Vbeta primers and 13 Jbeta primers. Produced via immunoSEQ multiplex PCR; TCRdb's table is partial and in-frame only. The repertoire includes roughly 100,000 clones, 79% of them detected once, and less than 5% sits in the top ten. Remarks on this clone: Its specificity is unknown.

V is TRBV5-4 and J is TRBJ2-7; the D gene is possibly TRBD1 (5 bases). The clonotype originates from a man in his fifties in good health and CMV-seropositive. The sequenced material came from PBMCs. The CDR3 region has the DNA TGTGCCAGCAGCTTGGACTGGCAAGGGGCCTACGAGCAGTACTTC. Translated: CASSLDWQGAYEQYF.